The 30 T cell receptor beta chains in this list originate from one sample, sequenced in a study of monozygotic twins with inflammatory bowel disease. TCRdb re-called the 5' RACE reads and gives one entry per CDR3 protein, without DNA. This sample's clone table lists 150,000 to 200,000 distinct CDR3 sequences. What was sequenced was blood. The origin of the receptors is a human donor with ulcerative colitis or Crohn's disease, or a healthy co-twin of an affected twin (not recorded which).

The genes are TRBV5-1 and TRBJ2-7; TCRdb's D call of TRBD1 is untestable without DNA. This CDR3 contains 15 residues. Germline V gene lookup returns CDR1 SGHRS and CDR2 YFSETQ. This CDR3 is CASSRTGGLSYEQYF.

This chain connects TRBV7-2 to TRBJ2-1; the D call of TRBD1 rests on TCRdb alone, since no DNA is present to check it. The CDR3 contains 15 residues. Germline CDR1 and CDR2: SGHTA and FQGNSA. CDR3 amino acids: CASSTGRSQINEQFF.

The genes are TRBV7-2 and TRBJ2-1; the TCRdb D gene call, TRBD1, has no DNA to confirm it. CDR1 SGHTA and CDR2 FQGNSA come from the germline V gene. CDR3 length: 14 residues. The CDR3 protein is CASSHDRGRVEQFF.

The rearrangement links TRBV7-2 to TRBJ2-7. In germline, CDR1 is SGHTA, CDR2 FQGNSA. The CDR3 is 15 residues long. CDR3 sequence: CASSFRASYSSEQYF.

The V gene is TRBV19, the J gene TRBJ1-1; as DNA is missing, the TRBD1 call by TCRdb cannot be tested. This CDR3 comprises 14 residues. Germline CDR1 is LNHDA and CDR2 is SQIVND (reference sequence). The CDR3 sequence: CASSILTANTEAFF.

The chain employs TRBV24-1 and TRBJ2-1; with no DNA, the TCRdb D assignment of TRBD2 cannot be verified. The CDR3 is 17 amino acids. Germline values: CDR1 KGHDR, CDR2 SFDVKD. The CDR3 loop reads CATSDPLAGGPGNEQFF.

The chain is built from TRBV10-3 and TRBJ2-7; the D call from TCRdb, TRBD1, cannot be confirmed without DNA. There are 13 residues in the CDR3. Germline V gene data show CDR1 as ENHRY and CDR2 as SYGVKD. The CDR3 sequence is CATEGGSIYEQYF.

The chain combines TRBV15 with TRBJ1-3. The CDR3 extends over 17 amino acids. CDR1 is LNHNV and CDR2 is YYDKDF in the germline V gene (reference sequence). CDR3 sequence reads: CATSRDKALSSGNTIYF.

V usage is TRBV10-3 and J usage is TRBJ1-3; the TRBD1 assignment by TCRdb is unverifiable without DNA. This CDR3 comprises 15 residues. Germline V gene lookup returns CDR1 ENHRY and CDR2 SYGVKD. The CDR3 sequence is CAISERGRETNTIYF.

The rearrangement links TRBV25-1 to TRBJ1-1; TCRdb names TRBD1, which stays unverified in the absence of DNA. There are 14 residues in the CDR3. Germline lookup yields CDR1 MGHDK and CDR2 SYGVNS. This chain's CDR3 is CASIRTGSSTEAFF.

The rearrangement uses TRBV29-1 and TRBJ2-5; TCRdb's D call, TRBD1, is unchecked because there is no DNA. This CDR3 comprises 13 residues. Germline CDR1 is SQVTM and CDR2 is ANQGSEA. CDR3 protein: CSVATGGQETQYF.

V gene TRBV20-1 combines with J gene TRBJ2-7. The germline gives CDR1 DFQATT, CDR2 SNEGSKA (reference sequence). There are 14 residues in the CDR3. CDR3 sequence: CSARETFVSYEQYF.

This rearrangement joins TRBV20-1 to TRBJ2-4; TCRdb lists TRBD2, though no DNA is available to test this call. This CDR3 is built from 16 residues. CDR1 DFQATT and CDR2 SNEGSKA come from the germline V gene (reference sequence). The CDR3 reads CSATGREGLAKNIQYF.

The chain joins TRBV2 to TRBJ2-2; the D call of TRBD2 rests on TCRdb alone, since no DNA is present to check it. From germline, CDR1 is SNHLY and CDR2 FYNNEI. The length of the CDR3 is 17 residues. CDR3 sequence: CASSPGLAGTATGELFF.

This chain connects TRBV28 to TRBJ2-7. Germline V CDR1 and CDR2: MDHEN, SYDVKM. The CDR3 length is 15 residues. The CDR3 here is CASSLGRVGSYEQYF.

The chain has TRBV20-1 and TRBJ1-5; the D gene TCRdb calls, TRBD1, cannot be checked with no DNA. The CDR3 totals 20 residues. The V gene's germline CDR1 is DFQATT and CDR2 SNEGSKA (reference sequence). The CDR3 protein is CSAREGAGTGRIVGNQPQHF.

CDR3 residues: CASRTGQIETQYF. The chain links TRBV6-2 or TRBV6-3 to TRBJ2-5; TCRdb's D call of TRBD1 is untestable without DNA. Looked up from germline, CDR1 is MNHEY and CDR2 is SVGEGT. This CDR3 has 13 amino acids.

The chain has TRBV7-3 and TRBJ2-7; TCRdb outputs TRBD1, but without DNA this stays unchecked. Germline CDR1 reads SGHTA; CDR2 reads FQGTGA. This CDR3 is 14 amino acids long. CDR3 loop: CASSPGTASGEQYF.

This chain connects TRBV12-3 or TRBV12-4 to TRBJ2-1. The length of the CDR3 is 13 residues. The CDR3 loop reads CASSPTGRKEQFF.

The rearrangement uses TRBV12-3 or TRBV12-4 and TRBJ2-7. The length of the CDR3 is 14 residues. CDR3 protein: CASRPTTFSYEQYF.

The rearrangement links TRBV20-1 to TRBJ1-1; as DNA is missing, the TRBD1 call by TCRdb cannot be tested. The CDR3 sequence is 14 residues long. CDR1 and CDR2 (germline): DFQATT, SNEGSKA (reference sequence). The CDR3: CSAGRPGMNTEAFF.

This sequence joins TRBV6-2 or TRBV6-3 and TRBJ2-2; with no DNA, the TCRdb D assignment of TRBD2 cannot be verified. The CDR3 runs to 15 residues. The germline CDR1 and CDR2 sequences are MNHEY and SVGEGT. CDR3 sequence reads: CASSYSLPNTGELFF.

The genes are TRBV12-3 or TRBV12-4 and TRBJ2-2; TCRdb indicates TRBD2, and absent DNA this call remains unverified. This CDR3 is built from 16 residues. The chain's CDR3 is CASRTLAESNTGELFF.

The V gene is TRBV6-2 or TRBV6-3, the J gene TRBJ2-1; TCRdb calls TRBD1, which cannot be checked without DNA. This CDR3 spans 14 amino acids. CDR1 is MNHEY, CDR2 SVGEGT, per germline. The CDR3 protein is CASSYSGGGGEQFF.

CDR3 sequence: CASSPLRTDTQYF. The chain recombines TRBV12-3 or TRBV12-4 with TRBJ2-3; the TCRdb D gene call, TRBD1, has no DNA to confirm it. The CDR3 spans 13 residues.

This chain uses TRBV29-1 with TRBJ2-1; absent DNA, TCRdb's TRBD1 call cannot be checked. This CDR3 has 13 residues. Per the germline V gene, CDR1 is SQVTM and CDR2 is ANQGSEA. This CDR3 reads CSVRRGGEDEQFF.

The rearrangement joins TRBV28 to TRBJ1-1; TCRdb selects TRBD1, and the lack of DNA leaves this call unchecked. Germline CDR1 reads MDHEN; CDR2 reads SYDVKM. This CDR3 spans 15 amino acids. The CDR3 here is CASSADRGWLAEAFF.

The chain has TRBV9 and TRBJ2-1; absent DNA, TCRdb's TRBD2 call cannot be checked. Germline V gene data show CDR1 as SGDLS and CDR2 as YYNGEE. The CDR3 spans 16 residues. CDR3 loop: CASSKVGTSGYNEQFF.

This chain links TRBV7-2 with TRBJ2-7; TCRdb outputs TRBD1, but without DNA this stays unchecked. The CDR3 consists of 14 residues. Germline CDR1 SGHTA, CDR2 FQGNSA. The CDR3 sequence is CASSFGRVTYEQYF.

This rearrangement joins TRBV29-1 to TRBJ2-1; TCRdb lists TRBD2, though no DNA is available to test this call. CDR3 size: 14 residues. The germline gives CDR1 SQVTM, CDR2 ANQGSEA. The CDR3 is CSVDGTSVNNEQFF.